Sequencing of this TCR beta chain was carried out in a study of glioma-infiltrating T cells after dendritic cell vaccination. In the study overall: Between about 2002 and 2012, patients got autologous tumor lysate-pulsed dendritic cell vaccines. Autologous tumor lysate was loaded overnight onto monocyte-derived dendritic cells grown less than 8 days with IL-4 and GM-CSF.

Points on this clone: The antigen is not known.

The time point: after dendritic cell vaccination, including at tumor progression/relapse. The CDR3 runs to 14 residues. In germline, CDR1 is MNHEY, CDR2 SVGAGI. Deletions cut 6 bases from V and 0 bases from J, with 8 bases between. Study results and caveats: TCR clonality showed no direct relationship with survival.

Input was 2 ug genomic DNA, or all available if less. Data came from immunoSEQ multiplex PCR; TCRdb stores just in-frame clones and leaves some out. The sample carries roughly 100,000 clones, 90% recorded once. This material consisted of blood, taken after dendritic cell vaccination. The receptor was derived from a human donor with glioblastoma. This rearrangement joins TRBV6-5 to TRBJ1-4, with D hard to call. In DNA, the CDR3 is TGTGCCAGCAGCCCTAGTGCAACTAATGAAAAACTGTTTTTT. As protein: CASSPSATNEKLFF.